The 3 T cell receptor beta chains below come from one sample, sequenced in a study of cytomegalovirus exposure and HLA in healthy donors. PCR amplification relied on 60 Vbeta primers (plus 13 Jbeta primers). TCRdb's copy holds only in-frame clones and misses some; the assay was immunoSEQ multiplex PCR. This sample has 250,000 to 350,000 clones, with 86% found just once. Sequenced sample: PBMCs. These receptors were taken from a man between 40 and 49 years old in good health and CMV-seropositive.

The rearrangement uses TRBV6-1 and TRBJ2-3; D possibly corresponds to TRBD1 (5 bases). The CDR3 extends over 15 amino acids. The germline gives CDR1 MNHNS, CDR2 SASEGT. Deletions cut 3 bases from V and 2 bases from J, with 12 bases between. The CDR3 is CASSEIVGATDTQYF. The CDR3 bases are TGTGCCAGCAGTGAGATTGTAGGGGCCACAGATACGCAGTATTTT.

The genes are TRBV7-9 and TRBJ1-4; TRBD1 matches at 9 bases. The CDR3 has 15 residues. V lost 0 bases to trimming and J lost 8 bases; unmatched junction nucleotides: 4. Per germline, CDR1 SEHNR and CDR2 FQNEAQ (reference sequence). CDR3 amino acids: CASSLATGGEEKLFF. The CDR3, as DNA: TGTGCCAGCAGCTTAGCTACAGGGGGCGAGGAAAAACTGTTTTTT. Full variable domain (rest looked up from reference TRBV7-9 and TRBJ1-4): DTGVSQNPRHKITKRGQNVTFRCDPISEHNRLYWYRQTLGQGPEFLTYFQNEAQLEKSRLLSDRFSAERPKGSFSTLEIQRTEQGDSAMYLCASSLATGGEEKLFFGSGTQLSVL.

The chain joins TRBV9 to TRBJ1-2; TRBD1 aligns across 8 bases. The CDR3 covers 14 residues. Per germline, CDR1 SGDLS and CDR2 YYNGEE. With V trimmed by 4 bases and J by 4 bases, 6 bases remained unmatched. The CDR3 spells CASSTGQGVYGYTF. The CDR3 DNA follows: TGTGCCAGCAGCACCGGACAGGGAGTCTATGGCTACACCTTC.